This T cell receptor beta chain comes out of a study of blood T cells in healthy people across ages (dated by TCRdb to between 2014 and 2017). Concerning the study at large: In model experiments, template switching captured about one uniquely barcoded TCR beta cDNA molecule for every two T cells. The study analyzed two additional independent replicas of 1 million unique cDNA reads from the same blood draw for two donors, one aged 18 to 30 and one aged 80 or older. Donors were grouped into four age groups: young (average approximately 15 years), middle-aged (less than 40), aged (62) and long-lived (roughly 80). To track age-related changes in TCR beta repertoire diversity, the study relied on deep sequencing normalized with unique cDNA molecular identifiers.

Systemically healthy Caucasian individuals from Russia, over 30 in total and aged about 6 to 100 years, were included as donors. Each donor gave ten milliliters of peripheral blood, collected into EDTA-treated Vacutainer tubes. Ficoll-Paque density-gradient centrifugation was used to isolate PBMCs, with at least 6.5 million obtained per sample. Total RNA, at least 5.5 micrograms per sample, was extracted from PBMCs with Trizol reagent. The percentages of naive CD45RAhigh/CD27high T cells were determined by flow cytometry on a PBMC aliquot from every donor. As for this clonotype: The antigen this receptor binds is unknown. No base quality values were provided; no much bigger clone lies one nucleotide off.

CDR1 SGDLS and CDR2 YYNGEE were looked up in the germline V gene. Its CDR3 holds 13 amino acids, cysteine through phenylalanine. Just the 39-base CDR3 DNA is kept, in frame starting at base 1. Germline trimming amounts to 4 bases on V and 12 bases on J, with 9 as the count of junction bases outside the gene matches. The paper's findings and limits, for the study overall: The percentage of naive T cells measured by flow cytometry correlated strongly with observed TCR beta diversity. Observed TCR beta diversity per million T cells fell roughly linearly with age, and a significant reduction was already apparent by age roughly 40. Because the CMV infection status of the donors was unknown, age-related changes in expanded clonotypes may potentially have been confounded. Estimates of total diversity based on one million sequenced T cells were regarded as lower bounds and as underestimates. Compared with the aged group, the long-lived group had more naive CD4+ T cells, fewer expanded clones and increased TCR diversity, suggesting age selection. Because profiling used bulk unsorted PBMCs, naive and antigen-experienced compartments could not be compared conclusively.

Library creation used 5' RACE. TCRdb shows the sequencer as Illumina HiSeq 2500. A second PCR of roughly 7 to 11 cycles was performed with a sample-barcoded 5' primer and a J-beta primer mix. A unique molecular identifier was introduced onto each TCR beta cDNA molecule by a template-switch 5' adaptor carrying 12 random nucleotides. Each sample yielded at least 2.5 million CDR3-containing paired-end reads. First-strand cDNA synthesis was performed from all RNA using the Mint cDNA synthesis kit, with priming by a TRBC-specific oligonucleotide. All cDNA was treated with uracil-DNA glycosylase and then went through a first 18-cycle PCR with the universal primers M1SS and BC2_uni_R. On the authors' methods: Normalization of each sample was performed by random selection of 1 million high-quality reads, each carrying a distinct molecular identifier. Reads sharing molecular identifiers were discarded rather than binned into consensus sequences. MiTCR, run with a Q25 quality threshold and the strictest error-elimination algorithm, handled CDR3 identification, clonotype clustering and error correction. A nonparametric unseen species model with Euler transformation was used to estimate lower-bound total TCR beta diversity. TCRdb trimmed public reads at Q25 via fastp, called clones via MiXCR and kept in-frame beta chains. Identical CDR3 protein sequences are pooled into one entry, listed with their most common genes and DNA. Clone size and V and J calls follow TCRdb, not the original study. For this sample there are about 540,000 distinct CDR3 sequences; less than 25% appear just once. The ten largest clones take up around 10% of the sample.

The same sample was also studied in work on T cells of mothers and their children. Per that second paper: The donors were nine systemically healthy Caucasian individuals, made up of three mothers and their six children. cDNA synthesis consumed the entire amount of extracted RNA, loaded at approximately 1.6 ug RNA in each 15 ul reaction. In the second PCR, the M1S primer introduced both the sample barcodes and 2-4 random nucleotides. Over 8 million TCR beta CDR3 reads came from each mother, compared with approximately 3 million reads from each child. In both related and unrelated pairs, thymic selection shapes the output of TCR recombination in a similar way, with inherited differences having only a minor effect. Related mother-child pairs always showed normalized repertoire overlap that was slightly higher than in unrelated mother-child pairs, though the difference was never significant. No persistent microchimeric T cell clones were found, with a detection sensitivity of 75 to 100 clones per million clonotypes. In the study, deep NGS was used to compare the TCR beta repertoires of mothers and children, and features distinguishing related mother-child pairs from unrelated individuals were sought. The mean age was approximately 41 +/- 4 years for the mothers and approximately 11 +/- 4 years for the children. After adapter ligation with NEBNext reagents, the libraries were sequenced on Illumina HiSeq 2000 with 100+100 nt paired-end reads. To avoid cross-contamination, the mother libraries and the child libraries were prepared a month apart and sequenced in separate runs. For each donor, between about 500,000 and 2,200,000 distinct TCR beta clonotypes were identified. Naive TCR beta clonotypes were estimated from low-frequency clonotypes matched to each donor's FACS-determined naive share, without sorting.

Source material: blood. The TCR was taken from a boy younger than 18 in good health. The chain is encoded by TRBV9 joined to TRBJ2-1; TRBD2 lines up with 8 middle nucleotides. The CDR3 has the sequence CASSRTVRGGQFF. The nucleotide sequence is given as TGTGCCAGCAGCCGCACGGTCCGGGGGGGGCAGTTCTTC.